Shown below are 29 T cell receptor beta chains from a single sample sequenced in a study of blood T cell repertoires in COVID-19. This table comes from immunoSEQ multiplex PCR, and its TCRdb copy is limited to in-frame clones, with some not included. The sample yields about 80,000 clones, approximately 88% seen once. Sequencing was performed on peripheral blood. The receptors come from a man aged 70-80 years with acute or convalescent COVID-19.

This clone was recorded once. This chain connects TRBV28 to TRBJ2-7; D is undetermined. CDR1 and CDR2 from the germline V gene are MDHEN and SYDVKM. Trimming removed 6 bases at V and 0 bases at J, with 12 bases between. The CDR3 has 14 residues. The CDR3 sequence is CASRNGGSSYEQYF. CDR3 DNA: TGTGCCAGCAGGAACGGCGGCAGCTCCTACGAGCAGTACTTC.

This chain links TRBV7-8 with TRBJ1-5; the D is unclear. The ends were cut back, 5 bases at V and 5 bases at J, with 7 bases in the middle. CDR1 and CDR2 from the germline V gene are SGHVS and FQNEAQ. This CDR3 is 12 amino acids long. The CDR3 DNA is TGTGCCAGCAGCCATGGAGATCAGCCCCAGCATTTT. Translating gives CASSHGDQPQHF.

The chain is built from TRBV19 and TRBJ2-2, with 10 bases that match TRBD1. Germline trimming cut 2 bases from V and 4 bases from J; bases unmatched to any gene: 4. The germline gives CDR1 LNHDA, CDR2 SQIVND (reference sequence). This CDR3 comprises 16 residues. CDR3: CASSIPTGGGTGELFF. Written as DNA, the CDR3 is TGTGCCAGTAGTATACCGACAGGGGGCGGCACCGGGGAGCTGTTTTTT.

The CDR3 loop reads CASSPDNENTQYF. The CDR3 coding sequence is TGCGCCAGCAGCCCGGACAACGAAAATACGCAGTATTTT. The V gene is TRBV5-1, the J gene TRBJ2-3, with D perhaps TRBD1 (5 bases). The CDR3 totals 13 residues. Trimming took 4 bases from V and 7 from J, leaving 13 bases between them. Per the germline V gene, CDR1 is SGHRS and CDR2 is YFSETQ.

The chain couples TRBV19 to TRBJ2-3, with 12 bases fitting TRBD2. Germline lookup yields CDR1 LNHDA and CDR2 SQIVND (reference sequence). The CDR3 consists of 14 residues. V gave up 6 bases and J gave up 4 bases; unmatched junction bases: 2. CDR3 protein: CASRTSGSSDTQYF. CDR3 DNA: TGTGCCAGTAGGACTAGCGGGAGCTCAGATACGCAGTATTTT.

The J gene is TRBJ1-5, the V gene TRBV2; a possible D gene is TRBD1 (5 bases). Germline values: CDR1 SNHLY, CDR2 FYNNEI. This CDR3 has 15 amino acids. Between the trimmed V and J ends, which lost 3 bases and 2 bases, there was a span of 11 bases. CDR3 nucleotides: TGTGCCAGCAGTGAGGGCAGGGCCGGCAATCAGCCCCAGCATTTT. This codes for CASSEGRAGNQPQHF.

The chain recombines TRBV5-4 with TRBJ2-5; 8 positions match TRBD1. CDR1 and CDR2 (germline): SGHNT, YYREEE (reference sequence). V gave up 0 bases and J gave up 5 bases; unmatched junction bases: 0. The CDR3 contains 13 residues. The chain's CDR3 is CASSLGDRETQYF. The CDR3 DNA reads TGTGCCAGCAGCTTGGGGGACAGGGAGACCCAGTACTTC.

V is TRBV19 and J is TRBJ2-2, with 11 bases identical to TRBD2. The CDR3 covers 17 residues. Germline values: CDR1 LNHDA, CDR2 SQIVND (reference sequence). With 7 bases clipped from V and 3 bases from J, the junction kept 10 bases outside the gene matches. In nucleotides, the CDR3 is TGTGCCAGTAAAGCAGGTAGCGGGGGGGCTGACACCGGGGAGCTGTTTTTT. This gives the protein CASKAGSGGADTGELFF.

The chain recombines TRBV14 with TRBJ1-5; tentative D call: TRBD1 (5 bases). CDR1 is SGHDN and CDR2 is FVKESK in the germline V gene. Trimming took 4 bases from V and 5 from J, leaving 9 bases between them. The CDR3 length is 13 residues. Here the CDR3 reads CASSLGGDQPQHF. The CDR3 nucleotides read TGTGCCAGCAGCCTTGGGGGGGATCAGCCCCAGCATTTT.

This clone occurred a few times. The rearrangement links TRBV12-3 or TRBV12-4 to TRBJ1-1; D is unresolved. Trimming stripped 3 bases from V and 5 bases from J, with 10 bases between. The CDR3 has 13 residues. Here the CDR3 reads CASSFGVGTEAFF. DNA of the CDR3: TGTGCCAGCAGTTTCGGGGTCGGGACTGAAGCTTTCTTT.

V and J are TRBV28 and TRBJ2-3; 12 bases fit TRBD1. The J segment lost 6 bases and the V segment lost 0 bases, leaving 7 bases of the junction unmatched. The germline V gene encodes CDR1 MDHEN and CDR2 SYDVKM. This CDR3 region has 17 residues. The CDR3 is CASSLWEGTGGLDTQYF. CDR3 sequence (DNA): TGTGCCAGCAGTTTATGGGAGGGGACAGGGGGCTTGGATACGCAGTATTTT.

The chain joins TRBV21-1 to TRBJ2-7; the table's D gene call, TRBD2, was not cross checked with the DNA. TRBV21-1 is described as a pseudogene. The CDR3 runs 14 residues. This CDR3 is CASSNLGSSYEQYF. DNA of the CDR3: TGTGCCAGCAGCAACCTGGGGAGCTCCTACGAGCAGTACTTC.

The chain employs TRBV9 and TRBJ1-2, with TRBD1 matching 7 bases. Germline values: CDR1 SGDLS, CDR2 YYNGEE. Losses at the gene ends were 6 bases for V and 8 bases for J; bases not matched to a gene: 16. This CDR3 comprises 15 residues. The CDR3 here is CASTELDRASGGYTF. The CDR3 region has the DNA TGTGCCAGCACCGAACTTGACAGGGCCTCAGGGGGCTACACCTTC.

This clone was picked up one time. This chain joins TRBV11-2 and TRBJ1-5; TRBD1 matches at 9 bases. Germline V gene lookup returns CDR1 SGHAT and CDR2 FQNNGV. This CDR3 region has 14 residues. V lost 5 bases and J lost 4; bases outside the gene matches: 3. The CDR3 DNA sequence: TGTGCCAGCAGCACGGGACAGGGAAATCAGCCCCAGCATTTT. Protein product: CASSTGQGNQPQHF.

The rearrangement uses TRBV10-3 and TRBJ1-3; D ambiguous. Deletions cut 0 bases from V and 3 bases from J, with 6 bases between. This CDR3 region has 14 residues. The germline gives CDR1 ENHRY, CDR2 SYGVKD. The CDR3 nucleotides are TGTGCCATCAGTGAGTCGGCCGATGGAAACACCATATATTTT. It is translated as CAISESADGNTIYF.

The V and J genes are TRBV6-5 and TRBJ2-7, with 10 bases matching TRBD1. This CDR3 is built from 16 residues. Germline-derived CDR1 and CDR2 are MNHEY and SVGAGI. The trim removed 2 bases at V and 1 base at J, leaving 5 bases unmatched. DNA for the CDR3: TGTGCCAGCAGTTACACAGGACAGGGGGGATCCTACGAGCAGTACTTC. Translated: CASSYTGQGGSYEQYF.

V and J are TRBV29-1 and TRBJ1-4; TRBD1 matches at 7 bases. Germline CDR1 SQVTM, CDR2 ANQGSEA. Trimming cost V 6 bases and J 2 bases; bases outside gene matches: 6. The CDR3 has 14 residues. CDR3 region: CSVAATGTNEKLFF. The CDR3 bases are TGCAGCGTGGCAGCGACAGGGACTAATGAAAAACTGTTTTTT.

The chain couples TRBV9 to TRBJ2-3, with D possibly matching TRBD2 (5 bases). Germline assignment: CDR1 SGDLS and CDR2 YYNGEE. Trimming took 3 bases from V and 1 from J, leaving 9 bases between them. The CDR3 is made up of 14 amino acids. The CDR3 nucleotides read TGTGCCAGCAGCGCGACTATTGGCACAGATACGCAGTATTTT. Amino acid sequence: CASSATIGTDTQYF.

CDR3 DNA: TGTGCCAGCAGCGCCGACAGGTTTGGTGGCTACACCTTC. Residues: CASSADRFGGYTF. The V and J genes are TRBV5-4 and TRBJ1-2, with D possibly being TRBD1 (6 bases). Trimming stripped 4 bases from V and 7 bases from J, with 14 bases between. The germline CDR1 and CDR2 sequences are SGHNT and YYREEE (reference sequence). The CDR3 has 13 residues.

The rearrangement links TRBV11-1 to TRBJ2-3, with a tentative D call TRBD2 (7 bases). V was pared by 5 bases and J by 6 bases, with 21 bases between. Germline V CDR1 and CDR2: SGHAT, FQDESV (reference sequence). This CDR3 has 16 amino acids. The CDR3: CASSKRGGGTGDTQYF. In nucleotides, the CDR3 is TGTGCCAGCAGCAAGCGGGGTGGGGGCACAGGGGATACGCAGTATTTT.

V is TRBV28 and J is TRBJ1-2; 7 nucleotides line up with TRBD1. CDR1 and CDR2 (germline): MDHEN, SYDVKM. CDR3 size: 16 residues. J gave up 5 bases and V 1 base, and 10 bases lay outside the gene matches. The CDR3 coding sequence is TGTGCCAGCAGTTTATTAGGGGGGACAGTAGGATATGGCTACACCTTC. It translates to CASSLLGGTVGYGYTF.

As DNA, the CDR3 is TGTGCCAGCAGCCAAGCGGGATACAGGGACGAGCAGTTCTTC. Amino acids: CASSQAGYRDEQFF. The V gene is TRBV7-9, the J gene TRBJ2-1, with a tentative D call TRBD2 (7 bases). Trimming removed 5 bases from V and 10 bases from J, with 18 bases in between. This CDR3 has 14 amino acids. Germline loops: CDR1 SEHNR, CDR2 FQNEAQ (reference sequence).

The CDR3 protein is CASSEIFSGSFGNEQFF. As DNA, the CDR3 is TGTGCCAGCAGTGAAATTTTTAGCGGGAGTTTCGGCAATGAGCAGTTCTTC. V and J are TRBV6-1 and TRBJ2-1; 9 bases fit TRBD2. Trimming took 2 bases from V and 6 from J; bases not matched to a gene: 11. The V gene's germline CDR1 is MNHNS and CDR2 SASEGT. The CDR3 is made up of 17 amino acids.

The rearrangement uses TRBV5-1 and TRBJ2-2; D remains unclear. CDR3 length: 13 amino acids. Germline-derived CDR1 and CDR2 are SGHRS and YFSETQ. With 3 bases removed from V and 2 bases from J, the gap between germline ends came to 5 bases. The CDR3 loop reads CASSSLNTGELFF. The CDR3, as DNA: TGCGCCAGCAGCTCCCTTAACACCGGGGAGCTGTTTTTT.

The gene calls are TRBV7-2 and TRBJ2-2; D not resolved. Germline-derived CDR1 and CDR2 are SGHTA and FQGNSA. Trimming removed 4 bases from V and 4 bases from J, with 7 bases in between. The CDR3 contains 13 residues. CDR3 DNA sequence: TGTGCCAGCAGCTCATTTCCCACCGGGGAGCTGTTTTTT. This gives the protein CASSSFPTGELFF.

The chain joins TRBV2 to TRBJ2-6, with 7 nucleotides matching TRBD1. CDR1 is SNHLY and CDR2 is FYNNEI in the germline V gene. The length of the CDR3 is 17 residues. V lost 11 bases, J lost 0 bases, and 13 bases stayed unmatched. CDR3 sequence (DNA): TGTGCCGTCCTAAGGGACAGAATGTCCTCTGGGGCCAACGTCCTGACTTTC. This sequence encodes CAVLRDRMSSGANVLTF.

The chain joins TRBV11-2 to TRBJ2-1; 11 positions match TRBD2. The V segment lost 5 bases and the J segment 12 bases; nucleotides outside the gene matches: 9. The CDR3 is 14 residues long. Germline V gene lookup returns CDR1 SGHAT and CDR2 FQNNGV. The CDR3 nucleotides read TGTGCCAGCAGCGGTTTAGCGGGAGGGTTATTGCAGTTCTTC. This codes for CASSGLAGGLLQFF.

The chain is built from TRBV4-3 and TRBJ2-6; D remains ambiguous. The CDR3 length is 16 residues. With 0 bases removed from V and 0 bases from J, the gap between germline ends came to 6 bases. CDR1 LGHNA and CDR2 YSLEER come from the germline V gene. CDR3 residues: CASSQDSISGANVLTF. The DNA for the CDR3 is TGCGCCAGCAGCCAAGATTCCATCTCTGGGGCCAACGTCCTGACTTTC.

The chain has TRBV24-1 and TRBJ1-1; 8 positions match TRBD1. Germline loops: CDR1 KGHDR, CDR2 SFDVKD. The trim removed 4 bases at V and 9 bases at J, leaving 9 bases unmatched. The CDR3 has 14 amino acids. CDR3 in amino acids: CATSDRGQGVKAFF. The DNA for the CDR3 is TGTGCCACCAGTGACCGCGGACAGGGTGTGAAAGCTTTCTTT.